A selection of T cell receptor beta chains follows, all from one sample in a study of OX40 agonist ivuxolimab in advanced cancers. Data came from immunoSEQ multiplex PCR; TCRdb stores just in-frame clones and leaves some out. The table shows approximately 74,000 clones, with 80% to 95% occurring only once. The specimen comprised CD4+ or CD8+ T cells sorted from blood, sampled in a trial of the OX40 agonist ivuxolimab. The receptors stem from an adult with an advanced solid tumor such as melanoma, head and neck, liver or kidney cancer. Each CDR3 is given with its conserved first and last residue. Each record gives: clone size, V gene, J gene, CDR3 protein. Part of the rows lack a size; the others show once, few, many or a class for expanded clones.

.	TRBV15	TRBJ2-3	CATSRDGGFRETSGKSTDTQYF
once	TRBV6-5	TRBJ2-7	CASRYSGGSYEQYF
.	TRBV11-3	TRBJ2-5	CASSQGGMGQETQYF
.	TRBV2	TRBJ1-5	CASSRTGAVGNQPQHF
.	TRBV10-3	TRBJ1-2	CAISEAGTGGPYGYTF
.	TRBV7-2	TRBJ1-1	CASSLTGMNTEAFF
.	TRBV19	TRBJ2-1	CASSKQGAAYNEQFF
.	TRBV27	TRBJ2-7	CASSSEGQGWGEQYF
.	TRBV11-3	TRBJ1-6	CASSPRLGSYNSPLHF
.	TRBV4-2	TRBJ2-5	CASSQDLANQETQYF
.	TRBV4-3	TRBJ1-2	CASSQVYAGLYGYTF
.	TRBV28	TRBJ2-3	CASTPLSGRGRGDTQYF
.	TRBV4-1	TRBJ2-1	CASSRTGALAYNEQFF
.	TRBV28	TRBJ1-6	CASSTGQEVPNSPLHF
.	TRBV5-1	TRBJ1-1	CASSLGGVNTEAFF
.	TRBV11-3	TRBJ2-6	CASSFGAAGANVLTF
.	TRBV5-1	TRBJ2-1	CASSSDRAPYNEQFF
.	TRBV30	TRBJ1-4	CAWSFGTVNEKLFF
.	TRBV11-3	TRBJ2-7	CASSYGQGGEQYF
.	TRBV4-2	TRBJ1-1	CASRTGEGQNTEAFF
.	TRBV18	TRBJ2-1	CASSPPGTVNNEQFF
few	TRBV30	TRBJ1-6	CAWTGKSYNSPLHF
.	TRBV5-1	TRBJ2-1	CASSLVGAMGYNEQFF
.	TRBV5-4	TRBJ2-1	CASSTLSGGDAYNEQFF
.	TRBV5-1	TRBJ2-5	CASSTPSLQETQYF
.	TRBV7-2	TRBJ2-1	CASRKTGASYNEQFF
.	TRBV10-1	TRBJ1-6	CASSEDSNSPLHF
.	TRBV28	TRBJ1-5	CASSRLDQPQHF
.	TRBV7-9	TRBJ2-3	CASSFQGPDTQYF
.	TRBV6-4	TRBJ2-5	CASSELAGQTQYF
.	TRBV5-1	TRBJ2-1	CASSLAGLAGVNEQFF
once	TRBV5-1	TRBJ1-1	CASSLDQVGGAEAFF
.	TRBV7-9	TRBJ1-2	CASSTPQSRLTGDGYTF
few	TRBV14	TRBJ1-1	CASSQGRYTEAFF
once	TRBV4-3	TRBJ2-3	CASSPPRGGWADTQYF
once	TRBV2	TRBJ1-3	CASRRFAGPEGAGNTIYF
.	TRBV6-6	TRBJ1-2	CASSYDREMNYGYTF
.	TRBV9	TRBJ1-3	CASSSRISSGNTIYF
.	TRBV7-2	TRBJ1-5	CASSPQTGDQPQHF
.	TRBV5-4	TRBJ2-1	CASSLPSGGTLFHNEQFF
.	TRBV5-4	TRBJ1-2	CASSLDRGQNRYTF
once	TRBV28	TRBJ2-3	CASSIFRTQYF
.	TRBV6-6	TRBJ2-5	CASGGRGLYQETQYF
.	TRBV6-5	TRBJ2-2	CASSYSSTGELFF
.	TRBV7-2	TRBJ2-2	CASSLAQYSPTGELFF
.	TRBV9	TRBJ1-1	CASSGTPGDTEAFF
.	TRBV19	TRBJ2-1	CASSVVWGGDKEDEQFF
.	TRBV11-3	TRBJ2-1	CAAVGTSGNCGDEQFF